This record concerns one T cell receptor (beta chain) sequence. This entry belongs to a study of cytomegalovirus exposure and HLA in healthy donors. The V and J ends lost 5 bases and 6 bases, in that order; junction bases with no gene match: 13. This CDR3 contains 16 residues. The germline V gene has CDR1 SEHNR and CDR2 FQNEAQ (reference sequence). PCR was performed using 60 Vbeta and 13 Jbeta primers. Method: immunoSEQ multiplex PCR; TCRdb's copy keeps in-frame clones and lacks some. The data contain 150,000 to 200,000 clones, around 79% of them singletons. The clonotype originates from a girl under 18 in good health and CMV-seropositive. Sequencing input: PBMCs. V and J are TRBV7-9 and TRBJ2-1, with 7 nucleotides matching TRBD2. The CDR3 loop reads CASSPPGTTTGNEQFF. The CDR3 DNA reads TGTGCCAGCAGCCCCCCCGGGACTACCACCGGCAATGAGCAGTTCTTC.